Given below is one TCR beta chain in context. Antigen: not known. For sorted subsets, about 0.2 ug DNA per replicate equaled around 28,000 T cell genomes. The method was immunoSEQ multiplex PCR; TCRdb's version includes in-frame clones alone and lacks a portion of them. The sample contains about 2.2 million clones, about 92% of which appear only once. The naive CD8 subset, CD45RO-negative cells positively selected for CCR7, excluded terminally differentiated effector memory CD45RA+ cells. Every donor was a Caucasian adult from Nashville, Tennessee. The data belong to a study of shared clonotypes between healthy human individuals. Overall study: With ages of 18 to 49, the donors were two women and a few men.

General study results and limits: Although depth was large, rarefaction showed that sequencing of the sorted subsets was incomplete.

This sequence was found in a man between 18 and 29 years old in good health. Some clones in this sample may be carry-over from other donors' samples. Sequenced material: naive CD8+ T cells from PBMCs.

CDR3 coding DNA: TGTGCCAGCAGCCCTATAGTAGTGGTAGGCACCGGGGAGCTGTTTTTT. It specifies CASSPIVVVGTGELFF. The chain carries TRBV9 and TRBJ2-2; no clear D. The CDR3 is 16 amino acids. The germline CDR1 and CDR2 sequences are SGDLS and YYNGEE. Trimming removed 4 bases at V and 4 bases at J, with 17 bases between.